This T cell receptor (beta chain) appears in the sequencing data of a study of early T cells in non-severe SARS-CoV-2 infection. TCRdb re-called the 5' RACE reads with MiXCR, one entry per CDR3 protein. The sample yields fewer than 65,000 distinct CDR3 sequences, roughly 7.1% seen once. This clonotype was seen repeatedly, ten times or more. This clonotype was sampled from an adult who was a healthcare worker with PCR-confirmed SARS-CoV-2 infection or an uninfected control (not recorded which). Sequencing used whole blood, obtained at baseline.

CDR3 DNA sequence: TGTGCCAGCAGCTTGCCGAGCACAGATACGCAGTATTTT. Residues: CASSLPSTDTQYF. V is TRBV5-4 and J is TRBJ2-3; D remains unclear. V lost 1 base and J lost 0, with 3 bases in between. The CDR3 sequence is 13 residues long. From germline, CDR1 is SGHNT and CDR2 YYREEE (reference sequence).